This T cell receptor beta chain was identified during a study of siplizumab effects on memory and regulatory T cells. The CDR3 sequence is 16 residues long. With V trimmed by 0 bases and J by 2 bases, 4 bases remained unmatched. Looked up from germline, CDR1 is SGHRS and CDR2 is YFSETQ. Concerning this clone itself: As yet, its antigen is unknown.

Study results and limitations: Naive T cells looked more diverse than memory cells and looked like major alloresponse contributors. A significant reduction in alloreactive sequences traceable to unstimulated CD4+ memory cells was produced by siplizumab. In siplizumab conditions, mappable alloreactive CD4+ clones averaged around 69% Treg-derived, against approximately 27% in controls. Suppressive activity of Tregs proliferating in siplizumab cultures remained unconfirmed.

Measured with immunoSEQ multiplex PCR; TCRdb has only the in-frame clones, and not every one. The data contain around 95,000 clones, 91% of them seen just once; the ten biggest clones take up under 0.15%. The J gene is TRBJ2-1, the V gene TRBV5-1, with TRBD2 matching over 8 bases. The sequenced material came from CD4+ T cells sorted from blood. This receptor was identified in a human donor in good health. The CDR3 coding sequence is TGCGCCAGCAGCTTGGCGGGGGGGCTCCCCTACAATGAGCAGTTCTTC. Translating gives CASSLAGGLPYNEQFF. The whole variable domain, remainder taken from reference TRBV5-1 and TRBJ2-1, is KAGVTQTPRYLIKTRGQQVTLSCSPISGHRSVSWYQQTPGQGLQFLFEYFSETQRNKGNFPGRFSGRQFSNSRSEMNVSTLELGDSALYLCASSLAGGLPYNEQFFGPGTRLTVL.